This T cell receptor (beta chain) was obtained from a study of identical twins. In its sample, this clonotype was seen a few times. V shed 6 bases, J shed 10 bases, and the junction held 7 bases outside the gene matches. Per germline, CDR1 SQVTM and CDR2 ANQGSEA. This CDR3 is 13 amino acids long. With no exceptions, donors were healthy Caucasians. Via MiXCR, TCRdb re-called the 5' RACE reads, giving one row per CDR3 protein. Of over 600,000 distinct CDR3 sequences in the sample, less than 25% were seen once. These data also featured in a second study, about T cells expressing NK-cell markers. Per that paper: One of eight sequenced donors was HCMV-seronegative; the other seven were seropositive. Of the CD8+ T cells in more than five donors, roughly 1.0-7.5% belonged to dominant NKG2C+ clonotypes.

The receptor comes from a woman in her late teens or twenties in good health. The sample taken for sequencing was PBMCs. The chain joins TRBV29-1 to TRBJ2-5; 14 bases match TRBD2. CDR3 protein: CSVLTSGGASQYF. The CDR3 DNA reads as TGCAGCGTCCTGACTAGCGGGGGGGCGAGCCAGTACTTC.